This TCR beta chain was profiled in a study of blood T cell repertoires in COVID-19. TCRdb's copy holds only in-frame clones and misses some; the assay was immunoSEQ multiplex PCR. The table shows about 28,000 clones, with 75% to 90% occurring only once. A few counts support this clone. CDR3 size: 13 residues. Trimming left V 5 bases short and J 4 bases short, with 11 bases between. Per germline, CDR1 MRHNA and CDR2 SNTAGT. The sequencing sample was made of peripheral blood. V is TRBV6-4 and J is TRBJ1-1; a possible D gene is TRBD1 (5 bases). This TCR derives from a man between 60 and 75 years old with active COVID-19. DNA for the CDR3: TGTGCCAGCAGTCAAGACAGAGGCACTGAAGCTTTCTTT. Encoded protein: CASSQDRGTEAFF.